Below are 13 T cell receptor beta chains sequenced from a single sample in a study of shared clonotypes between healthy human individuals. Naive CD8 cells lacked CD45RO and underwent positive selection for CCR7, leaving out terminally differentiated effector memory CD45RA+ cells. Sequencing used immunoSEQ multiplex PCR; TCRdb keeps in-frame clones, though not all of them. This sample has hundreds of thousands of clones, with 92% found just once. The sequenced sample consisted of naive CD8+ T cells sorted from blood. These receptors all stem from a man aged 25-45 years in good health.

The chain carries TRBV19 and TRBJ2-6; D possibly corresponds to TRBD2 (5 bases). Germline values: CDR1 LNHDA, CDR2 SQIVND (reference sequence). The CDR3 is 15 amino acids. The germline V and J ends were trimmed by 7 bases and 2 bases, with 12 bases remaining between them. The CDR3 nucleotides are TGTGCCAGTACCGCAGCCGGGGCTGGGGCCAACGTCCTGACTTTC. Protein product: CASTAAGAGANVLTF.

This clone was detected only once. The gene calls are TRBV5-1 and TRBJ2-3, with D uncertain. The ends were cut back, 3 bases at V and 0 bases at J, with 8 bases in the middle. Germline V gene data show CDR1 as SGHRS and CDR2 as YFSETQ. This CDR3 is 14 amino acids long. DNA of the CDR3: TGCGCCAGCAGCTGGGCCTTGAGCACAGATACGCAGTATTTT. Its protein is CASSWALSTDTQYF.

J is TRBJ2-7 and V is TRBV7-9; 9 nucleotides align to TRBD1. This CDR3 comprises 13 residues. J gave up 4 bases and V 8 bases, and 6 bases lay outside the gene matches. CDR1 SEHNR and CDR2 FQNEAQ come from the germline V gene (reference sequence). Written as DNA, the CDR3 is TGTGCCAGCCGGGACAGGGAAACGTACGAGCAGTACTTC. The encoded protein is CASRDRETYEQYF.

The chain links TRBV6-6 to TRBJ1-2, with D uncertain. CDR1 and CDR2 from the germline V gene are MNHNY and SVGAGI (reference sequence). V was clipped by 3 bases and J by 0 bases, with 8 bases between them. The CDR3 has 14 residues. The CDR3 DNA sequence: TGTGCCAGCAGTTATTCACCAGCTAACTATGGCTACACCTTC. Its translation: CASSYSPANYGYTF.

The chain combines TRBV23-1 with TRBJ2-1; 7 bases are a match to TRBD2. TRBV23-1 is marked as an open reading frame, function uncertain. The CDR3 sequence is 16 residues long. J gave up 2 bases and V 6 bases, and 10 bases lay outside the gene matches. CDR3 sequence (DNA): TGCGCCAGCAGCGACGGGAGGAACCTGCCCTACAATGAGCAGTTCTTC. It translates to CASSDGRNLPYNEQFF.

This clone was found once. The chain couples TRBV10-2 to TRBJ2-7; TRBD1 or TRBD2 may be the D gene (5 bases each). The ends were cut back, 7 bases at V and 7 bases at J, with 14 bases in the middle. CDR3 size: 12 residues. Germline V gives CDR1 WSHSY, CDR2 SAAADI. In DNA, the CDR3 is TGCGCCAGCAACGTGGGACCGGAGGAGCAGTACTTC. Translated: CASNVGPEEQYF.

The chain has TRBV27 and TRBJ1-1, with 9 bases that match TRBD1. CDR3 length: 15 residues. Germline V gene sequence: CDR1 MNHEY, CDR2 SMNVEV (reference sequence). J was trimmed by 5 bases and V by 4 bases; bases with no gene match: 8. CDR3 loop: CASSSRTGDSTEAFF. CDR3 nucleotides: TGTGCCAGCAGTTCTAGGACAGGGGATAGTACTGAAGCTTTCTTT.

The V gene is TRBV7-7, the J gene TRBJ1-4; 8 positions match TRBD1. V gave up 5 bases and J gave up 2 bases; unmatched junction bases: 7. There are 16 residues in the CDR3. The germline gives CDR1 SSHAT, CDR2 FNYEAQ (reference sequence). Written as DNA, the CDR3 is TGTGCCAGCAGCCCCGGACAGGGCTTTACTAATGAAAAACTGTTTTTT. As protein: CASSPGQGFTNEKLFF.

The gene calls are TRBV28 and TRBJ2-2; 8 nucleotides match TRBD2. Trimming took 2 bases from V and 4 from J; bases not matched to a gene: 6. The germline V gene encodes CDR1 MDHEN and CDR2 SYDVKM. This CDR3 comprises 16 residues. DNA of the CDR3: TGTGCCAGCAGTTTAGTACTAGCGGCCGCCACCGGGGAGCTGTTTTTT. Translating gives CASSLVLAAATGELFF.

The rearrangement uses TRBV11-2 and TRBJ2-7, with D perhaps given as TRBD1 or TRBD2 (5 bases each). Trimming removed 4 bases from V and 0 bases from J, with 13 bases in between. In germline, CDR1 is SGHAT, CDR2 FQNNGV. This CDR3 contains 15 residues. CDR3 sequence (DNA): TGTGCCAGCAGCTCGTTTGCTGGGGGCTCCTACGAGCAGTACTTC. Translating gives CASSSFAGGSYEQYF.

The chain recombines TRBV25-1 with TRBJ2-2; 7 bases match TRBD2. Germline V gene sequence: CDR1 MGHDK, CDR2 SYGVNS. The CDR3 contains 14 residues. Losses at the gene ends were 3 bases for V and 7 bases for J; bases not matched to a gene: 5. The CDR3 DNA reads as TGTGCCAGCAGTGACTTTGGGGAGGGCGGGGAGCTGTTTTTT. Translation: CASSDFGEGGELFF.

This sequence joins TRBV27 and TRBJ2-5; TRBD1 aligns across 7 bases. The J segment lost 7 bases and the V segment lost 5 bases, leaving 7 bases of the junction unmatched. CDR1 and CDR2 from the germline V gene are MNHEY and SMNVEV (reference sequence). CDR3 length: 13 amino acids. For the CDR3, the DNA is TGTGCCAGCAGTAAAGGGACAGACCCGACCCAGTACTTC. Protein: CASSKGTDPTQYF.

This chain links TRBV2 with TRBJ2-2; D is uncertain. Germline CDR1 reads SNHLY; CDR2 reads FYNNEI. Trimming pared 9 bases from V and 4 bases from J, leaving 12 bases between. This CDR3 has 13 residues. The CDR3 loop is CASSFPGTGELFF. Here the CDR3 DNA reads TGTGCCAGTTCGTTCCCGGGCACCGGGGAGCTGTTTTTT.